The entry below describes one T cell receptor (beta chain). The record originates from a study of T cell responses to AZD1222 COVID-19 vaccine. Only in-frame clones appear in the TCRdb table, and some are missing; sequencing was by immunoSEQ multiplex PCR. The data contain 130,000 to 150,000 clones, around 90% of them singletons. Material: peripheral blood, obtained 28 days after the second dose of the MenACWY control vaccine. This TCR was recovered from an adult who received the MenACWY meningococcal vaccine as a control.

CDR3 region: CASSLDNYGYTF. The CDR3 DNA is TGTGCCAGCAGTCTGGACAACTATGGCTACACCTTC. The chain recombines TRBV25-1 with TRBJ1-2, with unresolved D. This CDR3 region has 12 residues. Germline CDR1 MGHDK, CDR2 SYGVNS. V was shortened by 5 bases and J by 2 bases, with 6 bases between the two germline ends.